These 2 T cell receptor beta chains came from one sample sequenced in a study of blood T cell repertoires in COVID-19. Some clones are missing from TCRdb's copy, which holds only in-frame ones; the method was immunoSEQ multiplex PCR. The repertoire includes tens of thousands of clones, about 83% of them detected once, and roughly 14% sits in the top ten. The sequencing input was peripheral blood. Every receptor here comes from a woman in her 70s with acute or convalescent COVID-19.

The chain is built from TRBV6-5 and TRBJ2-1, with 9 bases lining up with TRBD2. The CDR3 is 14 amino acids. CDR1 and CDR2 (germline): MNHEY, SVGAGI. V dropped 9 bases and J dropped 0; count of bases not matched to a gene: 3. CDR3 sequence: CASLAGASYNEQFF. The CDR3 bases are TGTGCCAGTTTAGCGGGAGCCTCCTACAATGAGCAGTTCTTC.

This chain uses TRBV21-1 with TRBJ1-5; the table's D call TRBD1 went unverified against the DNA. TRBV21-1 is a pseudogene segment. There are 16 residues in the CDR3. CDR3 in DNA: TGTGCCAGCAGCCCTCGAACTAGGCAGGGGAGTCAGCCCCAGCATTTT. The encoded protein is CASSPRTRQGSQPQHF.